This T cell receptor (beta chain) originates from a study of response to subunit inactivated influenza vaccine. The CDR3 runs to 17 residues. Per the germline V gene, CDR1 is MNHNS and CDR2 is SASEGT. V lost 6 bases to trimming and J lost 1 base; unmatched junction nucleotides: 6. TCRdb redid the calling of the RT-PCR reads with MiXCR, one entry per CDR3 protein. The top ten hold under 13% of the sample, which has about 830,000 distinct CDR3 sequences, approximately 17% seen once. The study's findings and limits: New T cells are recruited in small numbers by each seasonal influenza vaccination, according to the authors' suggestion.

This clonotype turned up a few times. The target antigen is unknown. The receptor's source is a man in his fifties who received an inactivated influenza vaccine. Source: PBMCs from blood, taken less than 6 days after vaccination. J is TRBJ2-1 and V is TRBV6-1, with 13 bases identical to TRBD2. CDR3 nucleotides: TGTGCCAGCAGGCGGACTAGCGGGAGTGCGTCCTACAATGAGCAGTTCTTC. It yields the protein CASRRTSGSASYNEQFF.